This T cell receptor beta chain was captured in a study of blood T cell repertoires in COVID-19. Original analysis: For nucleated cells, counts were estimated from reference gene primer amplification. TCRdb's table, derived via immunoSEQ multiplex PCR, lists solely in-frame clones and lacks some. V and J calls and clone size come straight from that table; D and trimming were deduced from the DNA. Among about 210,000 clones, roughly 85% were seen once, and the ten largest hold roughly 2.6%. The CDR3 totals 14 residues. V was pared by 0 bases and J by 3 bases, with 8 bases between. Per the germline V gene, CDR1 is LGHNA and CDR2 is YNFKEQ.

Sequencing was done on a sample of peripheral blood. The clonotype originates from a woman aged 40 to 55 with active or convalescent COVID-19. The chain carries TRBV4-2 and TRBJ2-5; D remains ambiguous. The CDR3 protein is CASSQDWLKETQYF. CDR3 sequence (DNA): TGTGCCAGCAGCCAAGACTGGCTGAAAGAGACCCAGTACTTC.